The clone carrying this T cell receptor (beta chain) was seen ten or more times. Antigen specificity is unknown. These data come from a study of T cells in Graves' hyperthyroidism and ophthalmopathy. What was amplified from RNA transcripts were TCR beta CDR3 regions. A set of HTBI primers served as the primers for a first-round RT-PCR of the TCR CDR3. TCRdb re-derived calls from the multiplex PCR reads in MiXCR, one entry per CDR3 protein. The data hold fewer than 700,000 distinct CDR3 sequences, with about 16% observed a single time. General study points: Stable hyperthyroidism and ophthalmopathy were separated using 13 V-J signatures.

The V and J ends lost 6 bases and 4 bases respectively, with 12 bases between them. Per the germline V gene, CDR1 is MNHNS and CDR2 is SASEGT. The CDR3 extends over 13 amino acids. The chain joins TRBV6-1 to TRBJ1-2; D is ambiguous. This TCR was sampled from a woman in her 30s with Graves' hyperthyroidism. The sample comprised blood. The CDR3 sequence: CASSPGGIYGYTF. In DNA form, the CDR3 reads TGTGCCAGCAGCCCCGGAGGAATCTATGGCTACACCTTC.